Listed below are T cell receptor beta chains from one sample, sequenced in a study. TCRdb re-analysed the 5' RACE reads in MiXCR, keeping a single row per CDR3 protein. The table records about 50,000 distinct CDR3 sequences, around 26% of them present only once. Specimen: naive CD4+ T cells sorted from blood. These receptors were obtained from a female donor with breast cancer. Each CDR3 is given with its conserved first and last residue. A D gene is named only where the DNA matches it firmly.

D gene: TRBD1
V gene: TRBV5-1
CDR3 protein: CASSLDIQGASYGYTF

D gene: .
V gene: TRBV25-1
CDR3 protein: CASSEWGRGATGELFF

D gene: TRBD1
V gene: TRBV7-6
CDR3 protein: CASSLSGGNSPLHF

D gene: .
V gene: TRBV4-1
CDR3 protein: CASSRDGNRPLHF

D gene: .
V gene: TRBV5-1
CDR3 protein: CASSFQGTANTGELFF

D gene: TRBD1
V gene: TRBV6-5
CDR3 protein: CASRPDRTPNTEAFF

D gene: .
V gene: TRBV28
CDR3 protein: CASIPQIGRAYGYTF

D gene: .
V gene: TRBV28
CDR3 protein: CASSSGQHYEQYF

D gene: .
V gene: TRBV5-1
CDR3 protein: CASRIGTVSYNEQFF

D gene: .
V gene: TRBV28
CDR3 protein: CASSHQGNTEAFF

D gene: TRBD2
V gene: TRBV4-1
CDR3 protein: CASSQAAGTSVETQYF

D gene: TRBD1
V gene: TRBV9
CDR3 protein: CASSVDGGTGRNYGYTF